This entry features one T cell receptor (beta chain) sequence. The antigen is unknown. The DNA ends 3 residues before the CDR3 does, and the rest of the CDR3 is filled in from the germline J gene. The data stem from a study of T cells in women clearing cervical HPV infection. Study in general: HLA type could not be excluded as a confounder.

Assay: immunoSEQ multiplex PCR; the TCRdb copy retains only in-frame clones and omits some. This sample's clone table lists 40,000 or so clones. The germline gives CDR1 SGHVS, CDR2 FNYEAQ. This CDR3 is built from 15 residues. Cervical HPV DNA detected by MY09/MY11 PCR, typed by dot-blot. Study-wide points: Effector/memory and HPV-specific T cells were not isolated, and association timing is unknown. TRBV6-7 abundance was lower in cases than controls (around 0.1% versus 0.15%).

The sample taken for sequencing was blood buffy coat. The receptor comes from a woman aged 18 to 75 with a cervical HPV16 infection that either progressed to CIN3+ or cleared (not recorded which). The V gene is TRBV7-6, the J gene TRBJ2-4; 7 positions agree with TRBD2. The CDR3 loop is CASSPRVGTNYGQYF. The CDR3 bases that were read are TGTGCCAGCAGCCCCAGGGTCGGGACTAACTATGGT.